A single sample is the source of the 7 T cell receptor beta chains below, sequenced in a study of blood T cell repertoires in COVID-19. Using immunoSEQ multiplex PCR, the repertoire was profiled, and TCRdb retains in-frame clones only, with some absent. The table has approximately 170,000 clones, under 85% seen once; the top ten hold less than 15%. Input material: PBMCs or T cells enriched from blood (not recorded which). Source of these receptors: a man aged 50-59 years who had recovered from COVID-19.

V is TRBV5-4 and J is TRBJ2-3; D is possibly TRBD1 (5 bases). With 2 bases removed from V and 4 bases from J, the gap between germline ends came to 8 bases. The CDR3 sequence is 13 residues long. The germline CDR1 and CDR2 sequences are SGHNT and YYREEE (reference sequence). The CDR3 loop reads CASSFRGADTQYF. Here the CDR3 DNA reads TGTGCCAGCAGCTTTAGGGGTGCAGATACGCAGTATTTT.

In its sample, this clone was seen a few times. The chain links TRBV11-2 to TRBJ1-3; no firm D call. The CDR3 sequence is 15 residues long. Germline CDR1 reads SGHAT; CDR2 reads FQNNGV. Trimming removed 4 bases at V and 2 bases at J, with 12 bases between. CDR3 residues: CASSSGPGPGNTIYF. For the CDR3, the DNA is TGTGCCAGCAGCTCGGGTCCCGGCCCTGGAAACACCATATATTTT.

A word on this clone: This sample includes further DNA sequences coding for the same CDR3. This sequence joins TRBV7-9 and TRBJ1-1; tentative D call: TRBD1 (6 bases). The ends were cut back, 5 bases at V and 4 bases at J, with 11 bases in the middle. CDR1 SEHNR and CDR2 FQNEAQ come from the germline V gene (reference sequence). This CDR3 contains 13 residues. The CDR3, as DNA: TGTGCCAGCAGCACGGCAGGGGTCACTGAAGCTTTCTTT. It specifies CASSTAGVTEAFF.

The chain uses TRBV4-3 and TRBJ1-1; D uncertain. The germline V gene has CDR1 LGHNA and CDR2 YSLEER. This CDR3 comprises 13 residues. Deletions cut 3 bases from V and 7 bases from J, with 12 bases between. As DNA, the CDR3 is TGCGCCAGCAGCCACGGCGAGGCATATGAAGCTTTCTTT. Translation: CASSHGEAYEAFF.

The genes are TRBV3-1 (or the pseudogene TRBV3-2) and TRBJ2-2; 8 positions match TRBD2. The CDR3 has 15 residues. Trimming took 4 bases from V and 6 from J; bases not matched to a gene: 7. The germline V gene encodes CDR1 LGHDT and CDR2 YNNKEL (reference sequence). CDR3 residues: CASSLAGGAPGELFF. Written as DNA, the CDR3 is TGTGCCAGCAGCCTGGCCGGGGGGGCCCCCGGGGAGCTGTTTTTT.

This clone was recorded only once. The CDR3 here is CAWTGGRGTEAFF. For the CDR3, the DNA is TGTGCCTGGACAGGGGGAAGGGGAACTGAAGCTTTCTTT. The chain has TRBV30 and TRBJ1-1, with 7 bases fitting TRBD1. V lost 4 bases to trimming and J lost 5 bases; unmatched junction nucleotides: 7. The CDR3 totals 13 residues. Per germline, CDR1 GTSNPN and CDR2 SVGIG (reference sequence).

The rearrangement links TRBV11-2 to TRBJ1-2; 8 bases agree with TRBD1. The V gene end was trimmed by 0 bases and the J gene end by 4 bases; junction bases not matched to a gene: 1. Germline values: CDR1 SGHAT, CDR2 FQNNGV. This CDR3 has 14 amino acids. The CDR3 here is CASSLDRGPYGYTF. CDR3 DNA sequence: TGTGCCAGCAGCTTAGACAGGGGGCCCTATGGCTACACCTTC.